What follows are 27 T cell receptor beta chains derived from one specimen sequenced in a study of identifying expanded T cells in peripheral blood. The method was immunoSEQ multiplex PCR; TCRdb's version includes in-frame clones alone and lacks a portion of them. Of roughly 120,000 clones listed, about 87% were seen once; the top ten hold 7% to 9%. Input material: blood. These receptors all stem from a person aged 18 to 75 in good health.

The rearrangement joins TRBV2 to TRBJ2-7; D is unresolved. Germline V gene data show CDR1 as SNHLY and CDR2 as FYNNEI. V dropped 6 bases and J dropped 0 bases, with 3 bases sitting between them. The CDR3 spans 11 residues. CDR3 amino acids: CASRISYEQYF. The CDR3 DNA reads as TGTGCCAGCAGGATCTCCTACGAGCAGTACTTC.

The chain links TRBV5-1 to TRBJ1-1; D call uncertain. Per germline, CDR1 SGHRS and CDR2 YFSETQ. V lost 4 bases to trimming and J lost 4 bases, with 20 bases between them. The CDR3 length is 16 residues. The CDR3 sequence is CASSLAGDGAGTEAFF. The CDR3 DNA sequence: TGCGCCAGCAGCCTGGCCGGTGATGGTGCGGGCACTGAAGCTTTCTTT.

This clone was found a few times. The chain combines TRBV25-1 with TRBJ1-2; 9 nucleotides agree with TRBD1. The germline CDR1 and CDR2 sequences are MGHDK and SYGVNS. Unmatched junction bases numbered 2, after V lost 4 bases and J lost 5 bases. CDR3 length: 13 residues. This CDR3 is CASSGTGVYGYTF. In DNA form, the CDR3 reads TGTGCCAGCAGTGGGACAGGGGTGTATGGCTACACCTTC.

This chain joins TRBV11-3 and TRBJ2-7; TRBD1 agrees at 9 bases. CDR1 is SGHNT, CDR2 YENEEA, per germline. V shed 2 bases, J shed 7 bases, and the junction held 6 bases outside the gene matches. The CDR3 consists of 14 residues. CDR3 in DNA: TGTGCCAGCAGCTTAACGTCGACAGGGGGGGAGCAGTACTTC. Its translation is CASSLTSTGGEQYF. The variable domain in full, completed from reference TRBV11-3 and TRBJ2-7, reads EAGVVQSPRYKIIEKKQPVAFWCNPISGHNTLYWYLQNLGQGPELLIRYENEEAVDDSQLPKDRFSAERLKGVDSTLKIQPAELGDSAVYLCASSLTSTGGEQYFGPGTRLTVT.

The chain combines TRBV7-3 with TRBJ2-1; no reliable D call. From germline, CDR1 is SGHTA and CDR2 FQGTGA. The length of the CDR3 is 15 residues. Between the trimmed V and J ends, which lost 1 base and 2 bases, there was a span of 9 bases. The DNA of the CDR3 is TGTGCCAGCAGCTTAATGGCCGTTACCTACAATGAGCAGTTCTTC. It codes for CASSLMAVTYNEQFF.

This clone was found once. The J gene is TRBJ2-5, the V gene TRBV5-8; 10 bases line up with TRBD2. The CDR3 is 15 amino acids. V shed 4 bases and J 1 base; nucleotides not matched to a gene: 4. Germline V gives CDR1 SGHTS, CDR2 YDEGEE. The CDR3 bases are TGTGCCAGCAGCGAGCGGGGGGGAATCCAAGAGACCCAGTACTTC. It codes for CASSERGGIQETQYF.

V gene TRBV7-2 combines with J gene TRBJ1-4; D is uncertain. From germline, CDR1 is SGHTA and CDR2 FQGNSA. This CDR3 is 15 amino acids long. Between the trimmed V and J ends, which lost 5 bases and 0 bases, there was a span of 10 bases. In DNA, the CDR3 is TGTGCCAGCAGCCCGGTGGCAACAACTAATGAAAAACTGTTTTTT. Amino acids: CASSPVATTNEKLFF.

V usage is TRBV11-3 and J usage is TRBJ2-1, with 14 bases that match TRBD2. Germline V CDR1 and CDR2: SGHNT, YENEEA. There are 15 residues in the CDR3. The junction had 7 bases not matched to a gene; V was cut back by 5 bases and J by 10 bases. CDR3 residues: CASSPTSGGAGEQFF. The CDR3 nucleotides are TGTGCCAGCAGCCCGACTAGCGGGGGGGCCGGGGAGCAGTTCTTC.

The gene calls are TRBV5-1 and TRBJ2-3; the D is unclear. This CDR3 spans 13 amino acids. Germline V gene lookup returns CDR1 SGHRS and CDR2 YFSETQ. V lost 4 bases and J 5 bases, leaving 11 bases between the germline ends. DNA of the CDR3: TGCGCCAGCAGCCTCGCTGTGGGAGATACGCAGTATTTT. Its translation is CASSLAVGDTQYF.

This clone was counted between two and nine times. This sequence joins TRBV5-1 and TRBJ1-2; D is unclear. Trimming removed 4 bases from V and 7 bases from J, with 11 bases in between. The CDR3 has 12 residues. Per germline, CDR1 SGHRS and CDR2 YFSETQ. CDR3 residues: CASSQSEFGYTF. The CDR3 bases are TGCGCCAGCAGCCAAAGTGAGTTTGGCTACACCTTC.

This clone was seen a few times. The chain uses TRBV7-8 and TRBJ2-1; 8 positions agree with TRBD1. CDR3 length: 13 residues. The germline V gene has CDR1 SGHVS and CDR2 FQNEAQ. The junction had 2 bases not matched to a gene; V was cut back by 2 bases and J by 8 bases. The DNA of the CDR3 is TGTGCCAGCAGCTTACAGGGGGCATATGAGCAGTTCTTC. Its protein is CASSLQGAYEQFF.

This clone was observed a handful of times. This sequence joins TRBV6-4 and TRBJ2-1; D is undetermined. V lost 6 bases, J lost 0 bases, and 12 bases lay in between. Germline assignment: CDR1 MRHNA and CDR2 SNTAGT. CDR3 length: 15 residues. Here the CDR3 DNA reads TGTGCCAGCAGACCAGATTTTTCCTCCTACAATGAGCAGTTCTTC. This sequence encodes CASRPDFSSYNEQFF.

This clone was observed a handful of times. One end of the junction is discordant with germline, which a read error may explain. The chain links TRBV7-9 to TRBJ1-5; TRBD1 is a possible D gene (6 bases). CDR3 length: 14 amino acids. Germline assignment: CDR1 SEHNR and CDR2 FQNEAQ (reference sequence). The chain's CDR3 is CASNLQGGDQPQHF. For the CDR3, the DNA is TGTGCCAGCAACTTACAGGGTGGGGATCAGCCCCAGCATTTT. Filled out from reference TRBV7-9 and TRBJ1-5, the complete variable domain reads DTGVSQNPRHKITKRGQNVTFRCDPISEHNRLYWYRQTLGQGPEFLTYFQNEAQLEKSRLLSDRFSAERPKGSFSTLEIQRTEQGDSAMYLCASNLQGGDQPQHFGDGTRLSIL.

The rearrangement links TRBV19 to TRBJ1-2; D call uncertain. Germline V gene data show CDR1 as LNHDA and CDR2 as SQIVND (reference sequence). This CDR3 has 13 residues. Trimming stripped 7 bases from V and 2 bases from J, with 11 bases between. The CDR3 is CASISTENYGYTF. In DNA form, the CDR3 reads TGTGCCAGTATTAGTACAGAGAACTATGGCTACACCTTC. Full variable domain (remainder filled in from reference TRBV19 and TRBJ1-2): DGGITQSPKYLFRKEGQNVTLSCEQNLNHDAMYWYRQDPGQGLRLIYYSQIVNDFQKGDIAEGYSVSREKKESFPLTVTSAQKNPTAFYLCASISTENYGYTFGSGTRLTVV.

This chain joins TRBV5-4 and TRBJ2-7, with D possibly being TRBD1 or TRBD2 (6 bases each). Trimming pared 2 bases from V and 2 bases from J, leaving 8 bases between. The CDR3 is 13 residues long. The germline V gene has CDR1 SGHNT and CDR2 YYREEE (reference sequence). CDR3 sequence reads: CASSLGGPYEQYF. The CDR3 DNA follows: TGTGCCAGCAGCTTAGGGGGGCCCTACGAGCAGTACTTC.

This clone was observed a single time. The V call is TRBV5-5, the J call TRBJ2-3, with D uncertain. V was trimmed by 4 bases and J by 3 bases, leaving 15 bases between them. Germline CDR1 and CDR2: SGHKS and YYEKEE (reference sequence). The CDR3 length is 15 residues. The DNA for the CDR3 is TGTGCCAGCAGCCCCTCATCCGTCCAGACAGATACGCAGTATTTT. The encoded protein is CASSPSSVQTDTQYF. The full variable domain, completed using reference TRBV5-5 and TRBJ2-3, is DAGVTQSPTHLIKTRGQQVTLRCSPISGHKSVSWYQQVLGQGPQFIFQYYEKEERGRGNFPDRFSARQFPNYSSELNVNALLLGDSALYLCASSPSSVQTDTQYFGPGTRLTVL.

V and J are TRBV19 and TRBJ2-7; 8 bases match TRBD1. CDR1 and CDR2 (germline): LNHDA, SQIVND (reference sequence). The V gene end was trimmed by 6 bases and the J gene end by 1 base; junction bases not matched to a gene: 8. The CDR3 runs 15 residues. CDR3 loop: CASSDPTGGSYEQYF. The CDR3 region has the DNA TGTGCCAGTAGCGACCCCACAGGGGGATCCTACGAGCAGTACTTC. The whole variable domain, filled in from reference TRBV19 and TRBJ2-7, reads DGGITQSPKYLFRKEGQNVTLSCEQNLNHDAMYWYRQDPGQGLRLIYYSQIVNDFQKGDIAEGYSVSREKKESFPLTVTSAQKNPTAFYLCASSDPTGGSYEQYFGPGTRLTVT.

This sequence joins TRBV30 and TRBJ1-5; no firm D call. Trimming took 2 bases from V and 2 from J, leaving 10 bases between them. There are 14 residues in the CDR3. Per germline, CDR1 GTSNPN and CDR2 SVGIG (reference sequence). The CDR3 sequence is CAWSLTGGNQPQHF. As DNA, the CDR3 is TGTGCCTGGAGTCTCACTGGAGGCAATCAGCCCCAGCATTTT.

The chain carries TRBV6-5 and TRBJ2-3, with D possibly being TRBD2 (6 bases). Trimming stripped 3 bases from V and 1 base from J, with 11 bases between. The CDR3 contains 15 residues. CDR1 is MNHEY, CDR2 SVGAGI, per germline. CDR3 amino acids: CASSYTSSGTDTQYF. CDR3 sequence (DNA): TGTGCCAGCAGTTATACGTCTAGCGGCACAGATACGCAGTATTTT.

The rearrangement links TRBV6-5 to TRBJ1-3; D is perhaps TRBD1 (5 bases). Trimming took 8 bases from V and 2 from J, leaving 7 bases between them. The CDR3 length is 12 residues. Germline CDR1 and CDR2: MNHEY and SVGAGI. CDR3 bases: TGTGCCAGCGTGGGGCCTGGAAACACCATATATTTT. This gives the protein CASVGPGNTIYF.

The chain is built from TRBV7-9 and TRBJ2-7; D perhaps matches TRBD1 (7 bases). Looked up from germline, CDR1 is SEHNR and CDR2 is FQNEAQ (reference sequence). The CDR3 has 14 amino acids. The V end lost 3 bases, the J end lost 4 bases, and 13 bases lay between the germline ends. The CDR3 coding sequence is TGTGCCAGCAGCTTCATGACAGGGAGGTACGAGCAGTACTTC. This codes for CASSFMTGRYEQYF.

This clone is classed as medium-sized. The V gene is TRBV30, the J gene TRBJ1-6; 7 bases agree with TRBD1. CDR3 size: 17 residues. Germline CDR1 and CDR2: GTSNPN and SVGIG (reference sequence). V shed 7 bases and J 7 bases; nucleotides not matched to a gene: 19. In DNA form, the CDR3 reads TGTGCCTTGCCAGTGAGTACGGGAGGACAGGAGAATTCACCCCTCCACTTT. It specifies CALPVSTGGQENSPLHF. The entire variable domain, with the rest obtained from reference TRBV30 and TRBJ1-6, is as follows: SQTIHQWPATLVQPVGSPLSLECTVEGTSNPNLYWYRQAAGRGLQLLFYSVGIGQISSEVPQNLSASRPQDRQFILSSKKLLLSDSGFYLCALPVSTGGQENSPLHFGNGTRLTVT.

The chain combines TRBV6-1 with TRBJ1-1; D is undetermined. V lost 8 bases and J lost 1, with 8 bases in between. The CDR3 is 12 residues long. CDR1 is MNHNS, CDR2 SASEGT, per germline. DNA for the CDR3: TGTGCCAGCGGGTTTACGAACACTGAAGCTTTCTTT. Protein: CASGFTNTEAFF.

The rearrangement uses TRBV11-3 and TRBJ2-3; 8 bases are a match to TRBD2. Germline V lookup: CDR1 SGHNT, CDR2 YENEEA. J lost 1 base, V lost 8 bases, and 2 bases had no gene match. This CDR3 region has 13 residues. Written as DNA, the CDR3 is TGTGCCAGCGAAGCGGGGGGCACAGATACGCAGTATTTT. It specifies CASEAGGTDTQYF.

The chain combines TRBV5-4 with TRBJ2-1, with TRBD2 matching over 12 bases. The CDR3 spans 16 residues. V shed 3 bases, J shed 8 bases, and the junction held 9 bases outside the gene matches. CDR1 and CDR2 from the germline V gene are SGHNT and YYREEE (reference sequence). This chain's CDR3 is CASSWTLAGGPDEQFF. In nucleotides, the CDR3 is TGTGCCAGCAGCTGGACGCTAGCGGGGGGGCCGGATGAGCAGTTCTTC.

The chain employs TRBV19 and TRBJ1-4; the D gene is possibly TRBD1 (5 bases). Trimming removed 4 bases at V and 4 bases at J, with 10 bases between. Germline CDR1 and CDR2: LNHDA and SQIVND (reference sequence). This CDR3 spans 14 amino acids. Here the CDR3 reads CASSTGSFNEKLFF. Written as DNA, the CDR3 is TGTGCCAGTAGTACAGGGTCTTTTAATGAAAAACTGTTTTTT.

The chain recombines TRBV5-1 with TRBJ2-6; weak D call: TRBD1 (6 bases). This CDR3 has 15 residues. Germline CDR1 and CDR2: SGHRS and YFSETQ. Deletions cut 5 bases from V and 4 bases from J, with 13 bases between. The CDR3 here is CASSSTGIGANVLTF. The CDR3 DNA reads TGCGCCAGCAGTTCGACAGGAATAGGGGCCAACGTCCTGACTTTC. Complete variable domain (other parts from reference TRBV5-1 and TRBJ2-6): KAGVTQTPRYLIKTRGQQVTLSCSPISGHRSVSWYQQTPGQGLQFLFEYFSETQRNKGNFPGRFSGRQFSNSRSEMNVSTLELGDSALYLCASSSTGIGANVLTFGAGSRLTVL.